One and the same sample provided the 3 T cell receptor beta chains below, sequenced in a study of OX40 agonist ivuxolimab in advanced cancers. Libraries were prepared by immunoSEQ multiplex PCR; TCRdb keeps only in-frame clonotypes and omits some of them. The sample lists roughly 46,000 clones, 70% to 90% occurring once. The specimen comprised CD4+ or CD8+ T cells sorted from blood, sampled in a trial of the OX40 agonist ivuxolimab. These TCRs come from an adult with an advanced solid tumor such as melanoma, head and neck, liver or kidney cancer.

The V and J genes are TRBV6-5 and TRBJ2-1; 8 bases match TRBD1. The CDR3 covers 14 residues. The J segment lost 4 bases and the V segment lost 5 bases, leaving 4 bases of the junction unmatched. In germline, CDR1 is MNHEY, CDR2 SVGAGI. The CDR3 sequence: CASSPGTGYNEQFF. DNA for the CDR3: TGTGCCAGCAGTCCCGGGACAGGTTACAATGAGCAGTTCTTC.

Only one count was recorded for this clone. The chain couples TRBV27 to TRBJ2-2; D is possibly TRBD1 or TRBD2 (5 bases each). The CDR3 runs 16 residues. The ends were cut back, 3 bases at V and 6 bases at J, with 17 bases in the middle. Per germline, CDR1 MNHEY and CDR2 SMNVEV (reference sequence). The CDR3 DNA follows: TGTGCCAGCAGTTTGGTTCCGGGACGAGGACCCGGGGAGCTGTTTTTT. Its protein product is CASSLVPGRGPGELFF.

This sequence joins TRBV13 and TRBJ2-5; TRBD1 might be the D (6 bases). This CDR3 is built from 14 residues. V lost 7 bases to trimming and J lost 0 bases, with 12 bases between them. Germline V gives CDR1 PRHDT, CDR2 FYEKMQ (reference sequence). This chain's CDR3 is CASTLDSHQETQYF. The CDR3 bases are TGTGCCAGCACCCTGGACAGTCACCAAGAGACCCAGTACTTC.